Shown below are 8 T cell receptor beta chains from a single sample sequenced in a study of cytomegalovirus exposure and HLA in healthy donors. It was with 60 Vbeta and 13 Jbeta primers that the PCR ran. TCRdb keeps only in-frame clones here, not all; method: immunoSEQ multiplex PCR. This sample yields about 190,000 clones, of which roughly four fifths are seen a single time; about 3% belongs to the top ten. Sequencing input: PBMCs. The receptors were sampled from a man aged 40-49 years in good health and CMV-seropositive.

This chain connects TRBV29-1 to TRBJ1-2; 7 positions match TRBD1. The junction had 12 bases not matched to a gene; V was cut back by 6 bases and J by 8 bases. The CDR3 is made up of 13 amino acids. Germline values: CDR1 SQVTM, CDR2 ANQGSEA. CDR3 sequence reads: CSVSPTRQGGYTF. The CDR3 nucleotides are TGCAGCGTCTCTCCGACCCGACAGGGCGGCTACACCTTC.

This clone was observed once. The chain carries TRBV18 and TRBJ2-7; TRBD1 is a possible D gene (7 bases). Germline V gives CDR1 KGHSH, CDR2 LQKENI. The CDR3 consists of 17 residues. Deletions cut 3 bases from V and 4 bases from J, with 22 bases between. CDR3 sequence: CASSPRGDSSGLYEQYF. The CDR3 DNA sequence: TGTGCCAGCTCACCCAGAGGGGACAGTTCGGGACTTTACGAGCAGTACTTC.

The chain employs TRBV7-7 and TRBJ2-1, with TRBD2 identical over 7 bases. V shed 5 bases, J shed 8 bases, and the junction held 9 bases outside the gene matches. Per germline, CDR1 SSHAT and CDR2 FNYEAQ (reference sequence). The CDR3 loop spans 14 amino acids. DNA for the CDR3: TGTGCCAGCAGCAAACTAGCGAAGAGCGATGAGCAGTTCTTC. Its translation: CASSKLAKSDEQFF.

This clone was seen a handful of times. The chain recombines TRBV7-2 with TRBJ2-7; 11 positions match TRBD1. The CDR3 runs to 14 residues. Germline trimming cut 4 bases from V and 3 bases from J; bases unmatched to any gene: 2. Germline-derived CDR1 and CDR2 are SGHTA and FQGNSA. CDR3 in amino acids: CASSSGTGGYEQYF. In DNA form, the CDR3 reads TGTGCCAGCAGCTCCGGGACAGGGGGCTACGAGCAGTACTTC.

V usage is TRBV12-5 and J usage is TRBJ2-5; tentatively, D is TRBD1 (5 bases). The V end lost 3 bases, the J end lost 1 base, and 6 bases lay between the germline ends. The CDR3 extends over 13 amino acids. Germline V gene sequence: CDR1 LGHNT, CDR2 FRNRAP. Written as DNA, the CDR3 is TGTGCTAGTGGTTTAGGGGCCCAAGAGACCCAGTACTTC. The encoded protein is CASGLGAQETQYF.

V and J are TRBV30 and TRBJ2-5; TRBD2 might be the D (9 bases). Matching the DNA end better, TRBJ2-7 makes the J call doubtful. CDR3 length: 15 amino acids. The germline V gene encodes CDR1 GTSNPN and CDR2 SVGIG (reference sequence). CDR3 DNA: TGTGTCGCTCAGGGGGCTAGCGGGGCAACGTACGAGCAGTACTTC. It is translated as CVAQGASGATYEQYF.

The V call is TRBV7-9, the J call TRBJ2-7; D might be TRBD2 (6 bases). This CDR3 contains 14 residues. Germline V gene sequence: CDR1 SEHNR, CDR2 FQNEAQ (reference sequence). V was cut by 6 bases and J by 7 bases, with 19 bases left in between. The CDR3 spells CASRPSSERGEQYF. For the CDR3, the DNA is TGTGCCAGCAGACCCTCCTCCGAACGGGGGGAGCAGTACTTC.

V usage is TRBV18 and J usage is TRBJ1-1, with D tentatively TRBD1 (5 bases). Looked up from germline, CDR1 is KGHSH and CDR2 is LQKENI. V was clipped by 0 bases and J by 2 bases, with 7 bases between them. The CDR3 has 14 amino acids. As DNA, the CDR3 is TGTGCCAGCTCACCACCCCAGGGCAACACTGAAGCTTTCTTT. Translated: CASSPPQGNTEAFF.